This T cell receptor (beta chain) comes out of a study of Ad26.COV2.S vaccination and SARS-CoV-2 variants. In the study overall: Ad26.COV2.S shots went into the muscle once or twice, 56 days apart. Study conclusions and caveats: Non-spike TCR breadth did not differ much between vaccine and placebo recipients.

Treatment indicated: 19 received Ad26.COV2.S at low or high dose, single or two shots; roughly five received placebo; per-sample allocation not given. Sampling was performed 63 days after the first vaccine or placebo injection. The shot given was an Ad26 vector that makes Wuhan-strain SARS-CoV-2 spike. This table comes from immunoSEQ multiplex PCR, and its TCRdb copy is limited to in-frame clones, with some not included. Among fewer than 500,000 clones listed, 75% to 95% were seen once. As for this clone: What it binds is unknown.

Sample: peripheral blood, taken in a trial of Ad26.COV2.S vaccine versus placebo. The clonotype originates from a person between 18 and 59 years old who received the Ad26.COV2.S COVID-19 vaccine or a placebo.

The CDR3 bases are TGCGCCAGCAGTGAGTCCTACAGGGGTAACGAGCAGTACTTC. Translation: CASSESYRGNEQYF. The chain couples TRBV10-1 to TRBJ2-7; 7 bases align to TRBD1. V trimming: 0 bases; J trimming: 5 bases; junction bases outside the gene matches: 4. The CDR3 consists of 14 residues. The germline V gene encodes CDR1 WNHNN and CDR2 SYGVQD (reference sequence).